This TCR beta chain was obtained from a study of blood T cell repertoires in COVID-19. Study information: The United States, Italy and Spain were the sources of the acute and convalescent COVID-19 samples. The analysed material was cDNA or gDNA that came from T cells, B-cell-depleted T cells, or PBMCs.

In the source study's methods: Nucleated cell number was recorded as an estimate derived from reference gene primer amplification. Sequencing used immunoSEQ multiplex PCR; TCRdb keeps in-frame clones, though not all of them. That table is the source of V, J and clone size, and D and trimming were worked out from the DNA. The sample has 150,000 to 200,000 clones, about 88% seen once. The germline V gene has CDR1 LNHDA and CDR2 SQIVND (reference sequence). The V gene lost 2 bases and the J gene lost 5 bases, with 9 bases spanning the gap. This CDR3 has 14 amino acids. This chain joins TRBV19 and TRBJ2-2; tentative D call: TRBD1 (5 bases). This receptor was identified in a woman older than 75 in a cohort sampled during active or convalescent COVID-19. The sample comprised peripheral blood. CDR3 loop: CASSITPGTGELFF. In DNA form, the CDR3 reads TGTGCCAGTAGTATAACCCCAGGGACCGGGGAGCTGTTTTTT.